Listed here are 29 T cell receptor beta chains from one sample, sequenced in a study of control samples from healthy donors and cancer patients. The assay was immunoSEQ multiplex PCR, and TCRdb's table has in-frame clones only and misses some. The sample lists 110,000 to 150,000 clones; approximately 94% were seen once. What was sequenced was blood. The receptors originated from a man between 40 and 49 years old in good health.

The V gene is TRBV7-9, the J gene TRBJ2-7; maybe TRBD1 (6 bases). Germline CDR1 and CDR2: SEHNR and FQNEAQ (reference sequence). V lost 4 bases and J lost 0, with 13 bases in between. The CDR3 runs 15 residues. For the CDR3, the DNA is TGTGCCAGCAGCTCAGACAGGTTTAGCTCCTACGAGCAGTACTTC. Its translation is CASSSDRFSSYEQYF.

The chain recombines TRBV9 with TRBJ2-3, with TRBD1 matching over 11 bases. This CDR3 spans 16 amino acids. V was pared by 4 bases and J by 3 bases, with 7 bases of the junction left unmatched. The V gene's germline CDR1 is SGDLS and CDR2 YYNGEE. DNA for the CDR3: TGTGCCAGCAGCTTATCCGGGACAGGGGGGACAGATACGCAGTATTTT. Translated, it gives CASSLSGTGGTDTQYF.

J is TRBJ2-7 and V is TRBV27; the D is unclear. V was pared by 0 bases and J by 0 bases, with 12 bases between. Germline V CDR1 and CDR2: MNHEY, SMNVEV (reference sequence). CDR3 length: 16 amino acids. CDR3 sequence (DNA): TGTGCCAGCAGTTTATCCCGACTCTCGAGCTCCTACGAGCAGTACTTC. Protein sequence: CASSLSRLSSSYEQYF.

The V gene is TRBV5-1, the J gene TRBJ2-1; 10 bases are a match to TRBD1. CDR1 is SGHRS, CDR2 YFSETQ, per germline. The CDR3 contains 16 residues. The J segment lost 3 bases and the V segment lost 4 bases, leaving 7 bases of the junction unmatched. The CDR3 is CASSRAGTGVYNEQFF. CDR3 nucleotide sequence: TGCGCCAGCAGCAGAGCCGGGACAGGGGTCTACAATGAGCAGTTCTTC.

The J gene is TRBJ2-5, the V gene TRBV5-1; D unresolved. CDR3 length equals 13 residues. Germline CDR1 and CDR2: SGHRS and YFSETQ. V was clipped by 4 bases and J by 4 bases, with 11 bases between them. The CDR3 nucleotides are TGCGCCAGCAGCACCCGCACGGGAGAGACCCAGTACTTC. This translates into CASSTRTGETQYF.

The J gene is TRBJ1-4, the V gene TRBV7-9; maybe TRBD1 (5 bases). Germline V gene data show CDR1 as SEHNR and CDR2 as FQNEAQ (reference sequence). The CDR3 has 17 residues. The V gene lost 2 bases and the J gene lost 0 bases, with 13 bases spanning the gap. DNA for the CDR3: TGTGCCAGCAGCTTATGGGGGGTAGCGGCAACTAATGAAAAACTGTTTTTT. As protein: CASSLWGVAATNEKLFF.

The chain combines TRBV3-1 (or the pseudogene TRBV3-2) with TRBJ2-7; 9 bases map to TRBD2. After removal of 0 bases from V and 6 bases from J, the junction contained 15 bases not matched to a gene. This CDR3 has 18 residues. Germline V CDR1 and CDR2: LGHDT, YNNKEL (reference sequence). The CDR3 loop reads CASSQDPASGDREIEQYF. In DNA form, the CDR3 reads TGTGCCAGCAGCCAAGACCCAGCTAGCGGGGACCGGGAAATCGAGCAGTACTTC.

V gene TRBV7-9 combines with J gene TRBJ1-1; D possibly corresponds to TRBD1 (6 bases). The V gene's germline CDR1 is SEHNR and CDR2 FQNEAQ (reference sequence). V was clipped by 7 bases and J by 0 bases, with 15 bases between them. There are 15 residues in the CDR3. CDR3 nucleotide sequence: TGTGCCAGCACCCCGTGGGGGCGTATGAACACTGAAGCTTTCTTT. Translation gives CASTPWGRMNTEAFF.

The rearrangement links TRBV7-9 to TRBJ1-1; 9 bases are shared with TRBD1. Germline V gene lookup returns CDR1 SEHNR and CDR2 FQNEAQ (reference sequence). CDR3 size: 16 residues. The junction had 14 bases not matched to a gene; V was cut back by 11 bases and J by 1 base. For the CDR3, the DNA is TGTGCCTCCCCCGGGACAGGGTATTTTGAGAACACTGAAGCTTTCTTT. Residues: CASPGTGYFENTEAFF.

This chain connects TRBV24-1 to TRBJ2-2, with D unclear. Trimming stripped 7 bases from V and 0 bases from J, with 5 bases between. CDR1 and CDR2 from the germline V gene are KGHDR and SFDVKD. This CDR3 is built from 13 residues. CDR3 DNA sequence: TGTGCCACCAGAGGTTCGAACACCGGGGAGCTGTTTTTT. Encoded protein: CATRGSNTGELFF.

The genes are TRBV5-8 and TRBJ2-3, with 12 bases aligning to TRBD2. Losses at the gene ends were 4 bases for V and 13 bases for J; bases not matched to a gene: 13. Germline CDR1 is SGHTS and CDR2 is YDEGEE. This CDR3 spans 15 amino acids. The CDR3 DNA follows: TGTGCCAGCAGCCCACCGGGACACAGGACTAGCGGGGAGTATTTT. Protein: CASSPPGHRTSGEYF. Filled out from reference TRBV5-8 and TRBJ2-3, the complete variable domain reads EAGVTQSPTHLIKTRGQQATLRCSPISGHTSVYWYQQALGLGLQFLLWYDEGEERNRGNFPPRFSGRQFPNYSSELNVNALELEDSALYLCASSPPGHRTSGEYFGPGTRLTVL.

The chain couples TRBV13 to TRBJ2-5, with TRBD2 identical over 8 bases. V was clipped by 6 bases and J by 4 bases; unmatched bases: 4. The CDR3 is 13 residues long. CDR1 is PRHDT and CDR2 is FYEKMQ in the germline V gene (reference sequence). CDR3 coding DNA: TGTGCCAGCAGACGGGGGGGTAGAGAGACCCAGTACTTC. This encodes CASRRGGRETQYF.

V is TRBV19 and J is TRBJ1-2; a possible D gene is TRBD1 (5 bases). CDR1 is LNHDA, CDR2 SQIVND, per germline (reference sequence). V lost 4 bases and J 3 bases, leaving 21 bases between the germline ends. The CDR3 loop spans 17 amino acids. CDR3 in DNA: TGTGCCAGTAGTACGATAGGCCCAGGGAATTTCGACTATGGCTACACCTTC. Translated, it gives CASSTIGPGNFDYGYTF.

The chain employs TRBV11-1 and TRBJ2-7; 7 bases are a match to TRBD2. The CDR3 consists of 15 residues. After removal of 4 bases from V and 5 bases from J, the junction contained 11 bases not matched to a gene. From germline, CDR1 is SGHAT and CDR2 FQDESV (reference sequence). CDR3 sequence: CASSSSGWAPDEQYF. CDR3 in DNA: TGTGCCAGCAGCTCTAGCGGTTGGGCCCCTGACGAGCAGTACTTC.

The chain uses TRBV4-3 and TRBJ1-2, with unresolved D. The CDR3 consists of 15 residues. V was shortened by 0 bases and J by 8 bases, with 16 bases between the two germline ends. Germline V lookup: CDR1 LGHNA, CDR2 YSLEER. The DNA for the CDR3 is TGCGCCAGCAGCCAAGAGGACGGAGGCGGTGGGGGCTACACCTTC. Translating it yields CASSQEDGGGGGYTF.

CDR3 sequence reads: CASSFEGKNTEAFF. The CDR3 DNA reads TGTGCCAGCAGCTTTGAGGGGAAGAACACTGAAGCTTTCTTT. The V and J genes are TRBV5-5 and TRBJ1-1; maybe TRBD1 (5 bases). The length of the CDR3 is 14 residues. Looked up from germline, CDR1 is SGHKS and CDR2 is YYEKEE (reference sequence). The V gene lost 2 bases and the J gene lost 1 base, with 9 bases spanning the gap. The variable domain in full, with the rest retrieved from reference TRBV5-5 and TRBJ1-1, is DAGVTQSPTHLIKTRGQQVTLRCSPISGHKSVSWYQQVLGQGPQFIFQYYEKEERGRGNFPDRFSARQFPNYSSELNVNALLLGDSALYLCASSFEGKNTEAFFGQGTRLTVV.

This clone was found once. The chain combines TRBV10-3 with TRBJ1-5; TRBD1 might be the D (6 bases). V shed 0 bases and J shed 5 bases, with 14 bases lying between them. This CDR3 is built from 16 residues. Germline V gene data show CDR1 as ENHRY and CDR2 as SYGVKD. As DNA, the CDR3 is TGTGCCATCAGTGAGTCCCGGGACAAGATGTATCAGCCCCAGCATTTT. Protein: CAISESRDKMYQPQHF.

The V call is TRBV13, the J call TRBJ1-2; TRBD1 aligns across 11 bases. The germline gives CDR1 PRHDT, CDR2 FYEKMQ (reference sequence). The CDR3 extends over 14 amino acids. V was clipped by 5 bases and J by 6 bases; unmatched bases: 5. The CDR3 is CASSPGTGGHGYTF. The CDR3 DNA follows: TGTGCCAGCAGCCCTGGGACAGGGGGTCATGGCTACACCTTC.

The rearrangement uses TRBV6-2 or TRBV6-3 and TRBJ2-7; no reliable D call. The CDR3 is 15 residues long. CDR1 MNHEY and CDR2 SVGEGT come from the germline V gene. The germline V and J ends were trimmed by 3 bases and 2 bases, with 14 bases remaining between them. Here the CDR3 reads CASSYLRIQTYEQYF. In DNA, the CDR3 is TGTGCCAGCAGTTATCTAAGAATCCAGACCTACGAGCAGTACTTC.

The genes are TRBV25-1 and TRBJ2-1, with 11 bases lining up with TRBD2. With 2 bases clipped from V and 4 bases from J, the junction kept 10 bases outside the gene matches. The CDR3 runs 18 residues. CDR1 and CDR2 (germline): MGHDK, SYGVNS. The chain's CDR3 is CASSEPHETSGNYNEQFF. The CDR3 DNA is TGTGCCAGCAGTGAACCGCATGAGACTAGCGGGAATTACAATGAGCAGTTCTTC.

V gene TRBV25-1 combines with J gene TRBJ1-1; D call uncertain. Per the germline V gene, CDR1 is MGHDK and CDR2 is SYGVNS. This CDR3 contains 14 residues. V lost 4 bases, J lost 1 base, and 10 bases lay in between. CDR3 bases: TGTGCCAGCAGTGTCCTTGGCGGGAACACTGAAGCTTTCTTT. Amino acid sequence: CASSVLGGNTEAFF.

The chain joins TRBV9 to TRBJ2-7; D is ambiguous. Trimming removed 3 bases from V and 3 bases from J, with 19 bases in between. Germline V gene lookup returns CDR1 SGDLS and CDR2 YYNGEE. The length of the CDR3 is 16 residues. CDR3 sequence reads: CASSAGVASTFYEQYF. In nucleotides, the CDR3 is TGTGCCAGCAGCGCAGGCGTGGCCTCAACCTTCTACGAGCAGTACTTC.

This clone was picked up one time. The rearrangement joins TRBV7-3 to TRBJ2-5, with D possibly being TRBD1 (5 bases). This CDR3 contains 13 residues. Germline CDR1 SGHTA, CDR2 FQGTGA. The V and J ends lost 4 bases and 2 bases respectively, with 8 bases between them. The CDR3 reads CASSSRQQETQYF. The CDR3 DNA reads TGTGCCAGCAGCTCTCGACAGCAAGAGACCCAGTACTTC.

The J gene is TRBJ2-7, the V gene TRBV5-1; the D gene is possibly TRBD1 (6 bases). The V end was cut by 0 bases, the J end by 3 bases, with 10 bases between. The germline gives CDR1 SGHRS, CDR2 YFSETQ. The CDR3 length is 14 residues. The CDR3 region is CASSLVLGGYEQYF. As DNA, the CDR3 is TGCGCCAGCAGCTTGGTGCTAGGGGGCTACGAGCAGTACTTC.

V usage is TRBV6-5 and J usage is TRBJ1-2, with 8 bases fitting TRBD1. Germline values: CDR1 MNHEY, CDR2 SVGAGI. This CDR3 is built from 16 residues. V lost 0 bases and J lost 8; bases outside the gene matches: 11. The CDR3 is CASSYSNPQGATGYTF. The CDR3 DNA sequence: TGTGCCAGCAGTTACTCTAACCCGCAGGGGGCTACCGGCTACACCTTC.

The chain uses TRBV21-1 and TRBJ2-5; the table's D gene call, TRBD2, was not cross checked with the DNA. TRBV21-1 is described as a pseudogene. The CDR3 is 16 residues long. CDR3 nucleotide sequence: TGTGCCAGCAGCAAAGGTGAATCTAGCGGGGAAGAGACCCAGTACTTC. Residues: CASSKGESSGEETQYF.

The gene calls are TRBV4-2 and TRBJ2-7; D gene uncertain. Trimming took off 4 bases at V and 2 bases at J, with 15 bases between the two ends. The CDR3 has 15 residues. Per germline, CDR1 LGHNA and CDR2 YNFKEQ. The CDR3 spells CASSPGQAGTYEQYF. The CDR3 DNA follows: TGTGCCAGCAGCCCAGGTCAGGCCGGCACCTACGAGCAGTACTTC.

The J gene is TRBJ2-5, the V gene TRBV7-2; the match to TRBD2 covers 14 bases. With 5 bases clipped from V and 4 bases from J, the junction kept 9 bases outside the gene matches. The CDR3 sequence is 17 residues long. Germline loops: CDR1 SGHTA, CDR2 FQGNSA. This CDR3 is CASSQGGLAGVRETQYF. The CDR3 bases are TGTGCCAGCAGCCAAGGGGGACTAGCGGGGGTAAGAGAGACCCAGTACTTC.

The chain is built from TRBV2 and TRBJ1-3; D gene unclear. Germline assignment: CDR1 SNHLY and CDR2 FYNNEI. This CDR3 spans 12 amino acids. The V gene lost 10 bases and the J gene lost 0 bases, with 7 bases spanning the gap. The CDR3 DNA reads TGTGCCATCCGGAGCTCTGGAAACACCATATATTTT. Translated: CAIRSSGNTIYF.